These 8 T cell receptor beta chains were all obtained from the same sample, sequenced in a study of beta chain features in type 1 diabetes listed by TCRdb under 2018. Study-wide conclusions, independent of this receptor: In all four CD4+ subsets, TCRB CDR3 length was moderately but significantly shorter in type 1 diabetes patients.

To prepare the library, the immunoSEQ multiplex PCR assay was applied. The High Capacity cDNA Reverse Transcription Kit was used to reverse transcribe all of the isolated RNA, meaning that expressed TCRB transcripts were what got sequenced. TCRdb's version of the immuneACCESS table is confined to in-frame rearrangements and falls short of the full clone set. An unresolved V gene accounts for under half of the shortfall where checked; the remainder is of unknown origin. The sample profile shows approximately 260,000 clones; 20% of them were found once. The ten biggest clones cover 0.028% of the sample. No antigen is known for these receptors. Sequenced input: naive CD4+ T cells from blood. The label giving this sample's cell subset or site can be read as: true naive CD4+ T cells. The receptor set was obtained from a woman aged 40 to 49 with type 1 diabetes.

The chain joins TRBV9 to TRBJ1-1; D possibly corresponds to TRBD1 (6 bases). The germline gives CDR1 SGDLS, CDR2 YYNGEE. The CDR3 extends over 15 amino acids. The V end lost 0 bases, the J end lost 8 bases, and 17 bases lay between the germline ends. CDR3 region: CASSVGSLRTAEAFF. CDR3 DNA sequence: TGTGCCAGCAGCGTAGGGAGCCTTCGGACAGCCGAAGCTTTCTTT. Based on the CDR3 plus reference TRBV9 and TRBJ1-1, the full variable domain is DSGVTQTPKHLITATGQRVTLRCSPRSGDLSVYWYQQSLDQGLQFLIQYYNGEERAKGNILERFSAQQFPDLHSELNLSSLELGDSALYFCASSVGSLRTAEAFFGQGTRLTVV.

V is TRBV29-1 and J is TRBJ2-1, with 7 positions matching TRBD1. V lost 8 bases, J lost 5 bases, and 6 bases stayed unmatched. The CDR3 is 12 amino acids. In germline, CDR1 is SQVTM, CDR2 ANQGSEA. The CDR3 spells CSSRTGDNEQFF. Here the CDR3 DNA reads TGCAGCTCACGGACAGGAGACAATGAGCAGTTCTTC.

Details on this clone: This CDR3 is also generated by other DNA sequences in the sample. The gene calls are TRBV2 and TRBJ1-5, with D possibly matching TRBD1 (5 bases). Trimming pared 3 bases from V and 2 bases from J, leaving 5 bases between. The CDR3 runs 13 residues. Looked up from germline, CDR1 is SNHLY and CDR2 is FYNNEI. This chain's CDR3 is CASSDRGNQPQHF. Written as DNA, the CDR3 is TGTGCCAGCAGTGACAGGGGCAATCAGCCCCAGCATTTT.

The chain uses TRBV2 and TRBJ2-1; 9 bases map to TRBD1. The germline V gene has CDR1 SNHLY and CDR2 FYNNEI. The CDR3 sequence is 12 residues long. With V trimmed by 6 bases and J by 9 bases, 3 bases remained unmatched. The CDR3 spells CASRGTGSEQFF. The DNA for the CDR3 is TGTGCCAGCAGGGGGACAGGGTCTGAGCAGTTCTTC.

The chain has TRBV28 and TRBJ2-1; D may be TRBD2 (7 bases). CDR1 and CDR2 from the germline V gene are MDHEN and SYDVKM. This CDR3 has 14 amino acids. The ends were cut back, 4 bases at V and 9 bases at J, with 16 bases in the middle. CDR3 region: CASSSSGGRGEQFF. Written as DNA, the CDR3 is TGTGCCAGCAGTTCATCGGGAGGCAGGGGTGAGCAGTTCTTC.

The chain couples TRBV9 to TRBJ2-5, with a tentative D call TRBD2 (5 bases). The CDR3 totals 14 residues. V lost 1 base and J 5 bases, leaving 12 bases between the germline ends. The germline CDR1 and CDR2 sequences are SGDLS and YYNGEE. CDR3: CASSVSGWAETQYF. In DNA, the CDR3 is TGTGCCAGCAGCGTATCGGGATGGGCTGAGACCCAGTACTTC.

The table lists this clone with a few counts. The rearrangement uses TRBV18 and TRBJ2-1; 10 nucleotides agree with TRBD2. Losses at the gene ends were 2 bases for V and 7 bases for J; bases not matched to a gene: 5. The CDR3 is 15 amino acids. Germline lookup yields CDR1 KGHSH and CDR2 LQKENI. The CDR3 here is CASSPMLAGENEQFF. Here the CDR3 DNA reads TGTGCCAGCTCACCAATGCTAGCGGGAGAAAATGAGCAGTTCTTC.

The gene calls are TRBV27 and TRBJ1-1; no clear D gene. The CDR3 runs to 13 residues. CDR1 and CDR2 (germline): MNHEY, SMNVEV (reference sequence). Trimming took off 7 bases at V and 5 bases at J, with 14 bases between the two ends. The CDR3 DNA is TGTGCCAGCATTTCCCTAGGGAGGACTGAAGCTTTCTTT. The encoded protein is CASISLGRTEAFF.